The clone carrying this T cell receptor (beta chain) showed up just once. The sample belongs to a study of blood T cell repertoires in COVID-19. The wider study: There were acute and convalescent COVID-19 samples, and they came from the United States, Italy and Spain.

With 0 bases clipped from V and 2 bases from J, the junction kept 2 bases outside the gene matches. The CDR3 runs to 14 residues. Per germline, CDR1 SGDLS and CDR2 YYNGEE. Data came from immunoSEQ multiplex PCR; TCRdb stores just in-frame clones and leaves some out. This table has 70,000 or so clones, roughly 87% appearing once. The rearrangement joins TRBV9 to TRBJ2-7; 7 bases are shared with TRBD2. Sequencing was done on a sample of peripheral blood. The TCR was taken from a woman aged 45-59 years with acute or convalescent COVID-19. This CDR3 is CASSVASGTYEQYF. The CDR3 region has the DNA TGTGCCAGCAGCGTAGCAAGCGGGACCTACGAGCAGTACTTC.